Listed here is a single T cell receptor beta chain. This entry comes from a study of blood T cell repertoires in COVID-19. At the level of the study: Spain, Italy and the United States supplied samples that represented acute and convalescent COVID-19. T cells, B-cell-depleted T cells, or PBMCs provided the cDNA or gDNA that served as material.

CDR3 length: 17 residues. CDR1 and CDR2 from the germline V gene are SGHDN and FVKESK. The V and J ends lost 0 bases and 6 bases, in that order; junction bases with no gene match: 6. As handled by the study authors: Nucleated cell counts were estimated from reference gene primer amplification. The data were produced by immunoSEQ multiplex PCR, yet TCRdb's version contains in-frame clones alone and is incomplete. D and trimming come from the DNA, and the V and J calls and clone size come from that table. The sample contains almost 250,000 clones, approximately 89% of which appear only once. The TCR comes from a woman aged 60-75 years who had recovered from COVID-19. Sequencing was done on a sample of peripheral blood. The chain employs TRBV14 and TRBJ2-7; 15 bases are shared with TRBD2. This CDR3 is CASSQEYPGLAGGEQYF. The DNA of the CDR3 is TGTGCCAGCAGCCAAGAGTACCCGGGACTAGCGGGGGGCGAGCAGTACTTC.